This T cell receptor (beta chain) came from a study of shared clonotypes between healthy human individuals. This clone has a handful of counts. Sequencing used immunoSEQ multiplex PCR; TCRdb keeps in-frame clones, though not all of them. The table lists approximately 980,000 clones, roughly 72% of them singletons, with over 1.3% in the top ten. The V and J ends lost 0 bases and 4 bases respectively, with 7 bases between them. CDR1 and CDR2 from the germline V gene are WNHNN and SYGVQD (reference sequence). This CDR3 is built from 14 residues. The sequence came from a man aged 18 to 29 in good health. This chain uses TRBV10-1 with TRBJ2-1; D is perhaps TRBD2 (6 bases). The sequenced sample was memory CD4+ T cells sorted from blood. The subset was: CD45RA-negative fraction. CDR3 in amino acids: CASSESSGYNEQFF. CDR3 nucleotide sequence: TGCGCCAGCAGTGAGTCTAGCGGATACAATGAGCAGTTCTTC.